Below, 27 T cell receptor beta chains from the same sample are listed, as sequenced in a study of T cells expressing NK-cell markers. TCRdb reprocessed the 5' RACE reads, with one entry per CDR3 protein and no DNA. Here the sample table reports 300,000 to 450,000 distinct CDR3 sequences. Material for sequencing was blood T cells: a sorted CD56 or NKG2C T cell subset, CD4+ or CD8+ T cells, or bulk PBMC T cells (not recorded which). Receptors were obtained from a man aged 18-69 years in good health.

This rearrangement joins TRBV20-1 to TRBJ2-1; checking the TCRdb D call of TRBD2 is not possible without DNA. The CDR3 has 17 residues. Per the germline V gene, CDR1 is DFQATT and CDR2 is SNEGSKA (reference sequence). The CDR3 region is CSARGSPTSGVRHEQFF.

V usage is TRBV7-3 and J usage is TRBJ1-6; TCRdb's assignment of TRBD1 cannot be checked, as there is no DNA. The germline V gene encodes CDR1 SGHTA and CDR2 FQGTGA. The CDR3 is 18 residues long. The CDR3 is CASSPYGGPESYNSPLHF.

The J gene is TRBJ2-7, the V gene TRBV10-3; TCRdb calls TRBD1, which cannot be checked without DNA. This CDR3 spans 14 amino acids. The V gene's germline CDR1 is ENHRY and CDR2 SYGVKD. The CDR3 sequence: CAIMPDIGLYEQYF.

The chain employs TRBV9 and TRBJ2-1; TCRdb selects TRBD1, and the lack of DNA leaves this call unchecked. Germline CDR1 SGDLS, CDR2 YYNGEE. CDR3 size: 15 residues. The CDR3 sequence: CASSVGTGIYNEQFF.

The V and J genes are TRBV6-5 and TRBJ2-5; checking the TCRdb D call of TRBD2 is not possible without DNA. Per germline, CDR1 MNHEY and CDR2 SVGAGI. There are 17 residues in the CDR3. The CDR3 here is CASSTWTSGGSKETQYF.

This rearrangement joins TRBV7-2 to TRBJ1-3. Germline CDR1 reads SGHTA; CDR2 reads FQGNSA. The CDR3 covers 14 residues. The CDR3 sequence: CASGRPSSGNTIYF.

This chain joins TRBV6-5 and TRBJ2-3; TCRdb gives TRBD1 as the D gene, but with no DNA this cannot be confirmed. Germline V gene sequence: CDR1 MNHEY, CDR2 SVGAGI. The CDR3 runs to 17 residues. The CDR3 spells CASSYSRATGRPQTQYF.

The V and J genes are TRBV18 and TRBJ1-2. The germline V gene encodes CDR1 KGHSH and CDR2 LQKENI. This CDR3 comprises 14 residues. The CDR3 loop is CASSPPLESYGYTF.

The V and J genes are TRBV29-1 and TRBJ2-3; TCRdb reports TRBD1, a call that lacks DNA to check it against. The CDR3 runs 15 residues. From germline, CDR1 is SQVTM and CDR2 ANQGSEA. This CDR3 is CSSLGQGGLGDTQYF.

The genes are TRBV18 and TRBJ1-4; there is no DNA to check the TCRdb D call of TRBD1. Germline-derived CDR1 and CDR2 are KGHSH and LQKENI. This CDR3 is built from 17 residues. This CDR3 reads CASSPVHGAGINEKLFF.

The rearrangement uses TRBV29-1 and TRBJ2-5; TCRdb's D call, TRBD1, is unchecked because there is no DNA. The V gene's germline CDR1 is SQVTM and CDR2 ANQGSEA. The CDR3 totals 14 residues. CDR3 amino acids: CSVDKAGSGETQYF.

The gene calls are TRBV5-1 and TRBJ1-2; TCRdb gives TRBD1 as the D gene, but with no DNA this cannot be confirmed. The CDR3 is 14 amino acids. The germline CDR1 and CDR2 sequences are SGHRS and YFSETQ. The CDR3: CASSLEDRNYGYTF.

The CDR3 here is CAISESLVGSTGELFF. The V and J genes are TRBV10-3 and TRBJ2-2. The CDR3 totals 16 residues. CDR1 ENHRY and CDR2 SYGVKD come from the germline V gene.

V and J are TRBV3-1 and TRBJ2-7; absent DNA, TCRdb's TRBD2 call cannot be checked. The CDR3 consists of 16 residues. Germline loops: CDR1 LGHDT, CDR2 YNNKEL (reference sequence). CDR3 loop: CASSQRASGAHYEQYF.

V usage is TRBV7-3 and J usage is TRBJ2-1; the TCRdb call, TRBD1, lacks DNA for checking. CDR1 is SGHTA and CDR2 is FQGTGA in the germline V gene. There are 16 residues in the CDR3. The CDR3 here is CASSSTTGAGYNEQFF.

V gene TRBV3-1 combines with J gene TRBJ1-6. Germline V gene data show CDR1 as LGHDT and CDR2 as YNNKEL (reference sequence). The CDR3 spans 14 residues. This chain's CDR3 is CASSLGTENSPLHF. The full variable domain, completed using reference TRBV3-1 and TRBJ1-6, is DTAVSQTPKYLVTQMGNDKSIKCEQNLGHDTMYWYKQDSKKFLKIMFSYNNKELIINETVPNRFSPKSPDKAHLNLHINSLELGDSAVYFCASSLGTENSPLHFGNGTRLTVT.

The V gene is TRBV5-4, the J gene TRBJ2-3; TCRdb's assignment of TRBD2 cannot be checked, as there is no DNA. Germline loops: CDR1 SGHNT, CDR2 YYREEE (reference sequence). This CDR3 region has 15 residues. The CDR3 is CASSLSGRQGDTQYF.

V is TRBV25-1 and J is TRBJ2-5; lacking DNA, the TRBD1 call made by TCRdb goes unchecked. The CDR3 has 16 amino acids. CDR1 is MGHDK and CDR2 is SYGVNS in the germline V gene. The CDR3 sequence is CASSPRGKSGGETQYF.

The CDR3 loop is CATSRSRRDTGELFF. The rearrangement uses TRBV15 and TRBJ2-2. CDR3 size: 15 residues. The V gene's germline CDR1 is LNHNV and CDR2 YYDKDF (reference sequence). The whole variable domain, filled in from reference TRBV15 and TRBJ2-2, reads DAMVIQNPRYQVTQFGKPVTLSCSQTLNHNVMYWYQQKSSQAPKLLFHYYDKDFNNEADTPDNFQSRRPNTSFCFLDIRSPGLGDTAMYLCATSRSRRDTGELFFGEGSRLTVL.

V gene TRBV6-1 combines with J gene TRBJ2-1; TCRdb indicates TRBD2, and absent DNA this call remains unverified. The germline CDR1 and CDR2 sequences are MNHNS and SASEGT. There are 14 residues in the CDR3. CDR3 sequence: CASSLTSGGHEQFF.

The gene calls are TRBV5-1 and TRBJ2-7; lacking DNA, the TRBD1 call made by TCRdb goes unchecked. The CDR3 runs to 15 residues. From germline, CDR1 is SGHRS and CDR2 YFSETQ. The CDR3 reads CASSNNRVPRYEQYF.

The J gene is TRBJ2-1, the V gene TRBV7-2; TCRdb returns TRBD2, unconfirmable since there is no DNA. CDR3 length equals 16 residues. The germline gives CDR1 SGHTA, CDR2 FQGNSA. CDR3 loop: CASSWGLAGGSNEQFF.

The genes are TRBV15 and TRBJ1-1; as DNA is missing, the TRBD1 call by TCRdb cannot be tested. There are 16 residues in the CDR3. CDR1 is LNHNV and CDR2 is YYDKDF in the germline V gene (reference sequence). The chain's CDR3 is CATSRGLVQGVAEAFF. Based on the CDR3 plus reference TRBV15 and TRBJ1-1, the full variable domain is DAMVIQNPRYQVTQFGKPVTLSCSQTLNHNVMYWYQQKSSQAPKLLFHYYDKDFNNEADTPDNFQSRRPNTSFCFLDIRSPGLGDTAMYLCATSRGLVQGVAEAFFGQGTRLTVV.

V usage is TRBV25-1 and J usage is TRBJ1-2; the TCRdb D gene call, TRBD1, has no DNA to confirm it. From germline, CDR1 is MGHDK and CDR2 SYGVNS. The CDR3 consists of 16 residues. CDR3 residues: CASTNIFRDSIYGYTF.

This chain links TRBV27 with TRBJ1-6. CDR1 is MNHEY, CDR2 SMNVEV, per germline (reference sequence). This CDR3 region has 16 residues. Here the CDR3 reads CASTLRPSAINSPLHF.

V gene TRBV2 combines with J gene TRBJ2-1; there is no DNA to check the TCRdb D call of TRBD1. Germline CDR1 reads SNHLY; CDR2 reads FYNNEI. CDR3 size: 16 residues. CDR3 loop: CASGELAPTFYNEQFF.

V is TRBV12-3 or TRBV12-4 and J is TRBJ2-7. CDR3 length: 14 amino acids. CDR3 sequence: CASRISGSNYEQYF.